A single TCR beta chain is shown here with its context. Sequencing was performed with immunoSEQ multiplex PCR; in TCRdb, only in-frame clones are kept and a portion is missing. The sample holds some 72,000 clones; under 95% are singletons and the top ten take around 10%. This entry comes from a study of OX40 agonist ivuxolimab in advanced cancers. The overall study: Intravenous ivuxolimab at 0.01 to 10 mg/kg was given to patients every 2 weeks.

CDR3 size: 15 residues. Germline V gene lookup returns CDR1 SGDLS and CDR2 YYNGEE. Deletions cut 5 bases from V and 3 bases from J, with 14 bases between. The chain couples TRBV9 to TRBJ2-2, with unresolved D. Sequencing was performed on CD4+ or CD8+ T cells sorted from blood, taken in a trial of the OX40 agonist ivuxolimab. The sequence came from an adult with an advanced solid tumor such as melanoma, head and neck, liver or kidney cancer. The CDR3 protein is CASSGAITDTGELFF. The CDR3 DNA follows: TGTGCCAGCAGTGGCGCTATTACTGACACCGGGGAGCTGTTTTTT.